These T cell receptor beta chains were read from a single sample in a study of blood T cells in healthy people across ages. One entry per CDR3 protein results from TCRdb running MiXCR on the 5' RACE reads. The sample includes some 1.4 million distinct CDR3 sequences, 42% seen only once; the top ten take roughly 7.9%. Sequencing input: blood. The origin of the receptors is a woman aged 18-29 years in good health. CDR3s include the opening cysteine and the closing phenylalanine or tryptophan. The order of the fields is clone size, CDR3 length, V gene, J gene, D gene, CDR3 protein, CDR3 DNA. D genes are given only for firm matches. Clone size is not always given. Where it is, it says once, few, many or a class for expanded clones.

NA	13	TRBV12-3/TRBV12-4	TRBJ1-1	NA	CASTLEGHTEAFF	TGTGCCAGCACCCTCGAAGGGCACACTGAAGCTTTCTTT
NA	14	TRBV18	TRBJ1-4	NA	CASPPPAGNEKLFF	TGTGCCAGCCCACCACCGGCCGGGAATGAAAAACTGTTTTTT
NA	15	TRBV7-2	TRBJ2-3	NA	CASSLLAPGADTQYF	TGTGCCAGCAGCTTACTAGCCCCTGGGGCAGATACGCAGTATTTT
few	15	TRBV27	TRBJ1-1	TRBD1	CASSFGDSGATEAFF	TGTGCCAGCAGTTTCGGGGACAGTGGAGCCACTGAAGCTTTCTTT
few	14	TRBV6-1	TRBJ2-1	TRBD2	CACLLAGGVNEQFF	TGTGCCTGCCTACTAGCGGGAGGTGTGAATGAGCAGTTCTTC
NA	12	TRBV29-1	TRBJ2-7	NA	CSVEDQNYEQYF	TGCAGCGTTGAAGACCAGAACTACGAGCAGTACTTC
few	13	TRBV13	TRBJ2-1	NA	CASSLWEWNEQFF	TGTGCCAGCAGCTTGTGGGAGTGGAATGAGCAGTTCTTC
NA	15	TRBV12-3/TRBV12-4	TRBJ2-7	TRBD1	CASSPWDRGSYEQYF	TGTGCCAGCAGTCCTTGGGACAGGGGGAGTTACGAGCAGTACTTC
NA	14	TRBV20-1	TRBJ2-7	TRBD1	CSAEIRDSVYEQYF	TGCAGTGCCGAAATTAGGGACAGTGTCTACGAGCAGTACTTC
NA	12	TRBV20-1	TRBJ1-2	NA	CSARTPSDGYTF	TGCAGTGCCAGGACACCCTCCGATGGCTACACCTTC
NA	14	TRBV29-1	TRBJ2-1	NA	CSAKGGHPYNEQFF	TGCAGCGCCAAAGGAGGCCATCCCTACAATGAGCAGTTCTTC
many	13	TRBV7-3	TRBJ2-5	NA	CASSLIAQETQYF	TGTGCCAGCAGCTTAATTGCTCAAGAGACCCAGTACTTC
few	16	TRBV7-9	TRBJ2-1	TRBD2	CASSLGRTRGRDEQFF	TGTGCCAGCAGCTTAGGGAGGACTAGGGGTAGGGATGAGCAGTTCTTC
once	16	TRBV5-1	TRBJ2-2	TRBD2	CASSLGSGARIGELFF	TGCGCCAGCAGCTTGGGCAGCGGGGCCCGGATCGGGGAGCTGTTTTTT
NA	11	TRBV12-5	TRBJ2-5	NA	CASGPPKTQYF	TGTGCTAGTGGTCCCCCGAAGACCCAGTACTTC
few	14	TRBV6-6	TRBJ1-5	NA	CASSRQVGDQPQHF	TGTGCCAGCAGTCGACAGGTGGGGGATCAGCCCCAGCATTTT
NA	15	TRBV5-1	TRBJ2-5	NA	CASSYGSGGQETQYF	TGCGCCAGCAGCTACGGGTCCGGGGGACAAGAGACCCAGTACTTC
NA	14	TRBV6-6	TRBJ2-4	NA	CASRSVGFGTQQYF	TGTGCCAGCAGATCCGTGGGATTCGGCACTCAGCAGTACTTC
NA	16	TRBV5-1	TRBJ1-5	TRBD1	CASIPRQGESNQPQHF	TGCGCCAGCATACCCCGACAGGGGGAGAGCAATCAGCCCCAGCATTTT
NA	16	TRBV6-6	TRBJ1-2	TRBD1	CASSYSQGQEVGGYTF	TGTGCCAGCAGTTACTCTCAGGGACAGGAGGTAGGAGGCTACACCTTC
once	18	TRBV4-1	TRBJ2-1	TRBD2	CASSPSPRTSGRATEQFF	TGCGCCAGCAGCCCGTCCCCCCGGACTAGCGGGAGGGCCACTGAGCAGTTCTTC
few	15	TRBV4-1	TRBJ1-2	NA	CASSQDAGLGYGYTF	TGCGCCAGCAGCCAAGATGCAGGACTCGGCTATGGCTACACCTTC
NA	17	TRBV2	TRBJ2-1	TRBD2	CASRRTSGANSYNEQFF	TGTGCCAGCAGGAGGACTAGCGGGGCCAACTCCTACAATGAGCAGTTCTTC
NA	17	TRBV7-8	TRBJ2-7	NA	CASTGQGHSSLAYEQYF	TGTGCCAGCACCGGTCAGGGACACTCAAGCCTGGCCTACGAGCAGTACTTC
few	14	TRBV28	TRBJ1-2	NA	CASSFVVIGNGYTF	TGTGCCAGCAGTTTTGTGGTTATAGGGAATGGCTACACCTTC
few	14	TRBV29-1	TRBJ1-5	TRBD1	CSVQGQGTNQPQHF	TGCAGCGTCCAGGGACAGGGGACAAATCAGCCCCAGCATTTT
NA	13	TRBV29-1	TRBJ1-2	TRBD1	CSVAGQGAYGYTF	TGCAGCGTTGCCGGACAGGGGGCTTATGGCTACACCTTC
NA	15	TRBV20-1	TRBJ1-6	NA	CSAPDGPSYNSPLHF	TGCAGTGCTCCGGACGGACCCTCCTATAATTCACCCCTCCACTTT
NA	18	TRBV29-1	TRBJ1-3	TRBD1	CSVRPGQGHGDSGNTIYF	TGCAGCGTCCGACCGGGACAGGGCCACGGGGACTCTGGAAACACCATATATTTT
NA	12	TRBV30	TRBJ1-2	NA	CAWGHVNYGYTF	TGTGCCTGGGGACACGTAAACTATGGCTACACCTTC
few	15	TRBV7-7	TRBJ2-7	TRBD1	CASSVGTGGNYEQYF	TGTGCCAGCAGCGTCGGGACAGGGGGTAATTACGAGCAGTACTTC
NA	9	TRBV25-1	TRBJ2-7	NA	CASSEGKYF	TGTGCCAGCAGTGAGGGGAAGTACTTC
few	15	TRBV20-1	TRBJ1-1	NA	CSAREEFSMNTEAFF	TGCAGTGCTAGAGAGGAGTTTAGTATGAACACTGAAGCTTTCTTT
NA	16	TRBV20-1	TRBJ1-1	NA	CSARRTGDSWNTEAFF	TGCAGTGCTAGACGCACGGGGGACTCATGGAACACTGAAGCTTTCTTT
few	15	TRBV10-3	TRBJ2-3	TRBD2	CAIRNQREATDTQYF	TGTGCCATCAGGAATCAGCGGGAGGCAACAGATACGCAGTATTTT
few	14	TRBV27	TRBJ2-3	NA	CASSLPGNTDTQYF	TGTGCCAGCAGTTTACCCGGTAACACAGATACGCAGTATTTT
few	17	TRBV4-1	TRBJ2-5	TRBD2	CASSPDPGTTTQETQYF	TGCGCCAGCAGCCCGGATCCCGGGACTACAACCCAAGAGACCCAGTACTTC
NA	15	TRBV4-2	TRBJ1-2	NA	CASSQEIGGPYGYTF	TGTGCCAGCAGCCAAGAGATCGGGGGGCCCTATGGCTACACCTTC
few	15	TRBV27	TRBJ2-7	NA	CASSLRWGSSYEQYF	TGTGCCAGCAGTTTAAGGTGGGGTTCCTCCTACGAGCAGTACTTC
NA	15	TRBV6-1	TRBJ2-1	TRBD1	CASRFRDRVNNEQFF	TGTGCCAGCAGGTTCCGGGACAGGGTCAACAATGAGCAGTTCTTC
NA	14	TRBV20-1	TRBJ2-3	TRBD2	CSASLAGRVDTQYF	TGCAGTGCTAGTCTAGCGGGGAGGGTAGATACGCAGTATTTT
NA	12	TRBV29-1	TRBJ1-2	NA	CSGGHLGYGYTF	TGCAGCGGCGGACATCTCGGCTATGGCTACACCTTC
few	14	TRBV20-1	TRBJ2-3	NA	CSARDRRSTDTQYF	TGCAGTGCTAGAGATAGGCGGAGCACAGATACGCAGTATTTT
few	16	TRBV7-9	TRBJ2-2	TRBD2	CANEGLAGDYTGELFF	TGTGCCAACGAGGGACTAGCGGGAGACTACACCGGGGAGCTGTTTTTT
NA	15	TRBV18	TRBJ2-7	NA	CASSPSELISYEQYF	TGTGCCAGCTCACCATCGGAACTAATCTCCTACGAGCAGTACTTC
NA	15	TRBV4-1	TRBJ1-2	NA	CASSRSTGLNYGFTF	TGCGCCAGCAGCCGTTCGACAGGACTAAACTATGGCTTCACCTTC
NA	14	TRBV27	TRBJ1-4	TRBD1	CASSFRQGNEKLFF	TGTGCCAGCAGTTTTCGACAGGGGAACGAAAAACTGTTTTTT
NA	15	TRBV27	TRBJ2-3	NA	CASSLEYRGTDTQYF	TGTGCCAGCAGTTTGGAGTATCGGGGCACAGATACGCAGTATTTT
once	15	TRBV5-6	TRBJ2-7	NA	CASSLRRGRFGEQYF	TGTGCCAGCAGCTTGCGGAGGGGGCGATTTGGCGAGCAGTACTTC
NA	13	TRBV15	TRBJ1-5	NA	CATREGEYQPQHF	TGTGCCACCAGAGAGGGAGAATATCAGCCCCAGCATTTT
NA	16	TRBV7-2	TRBJ2-4	NA	CASSASPGEAKNIQYF	TGTGCCAGCAGCGCCTCCCCCGGGGAAGCCAAAAACATTCAGTACTTC